These 20 T cell receptor beta chains originate from one sample sequenced in a study of blood T cell repertoires in COVID-19. Profiled with immunoSEQ multiplex PCR; TCRdb holds only in-frame clones, not every one. The repertoire holds about 140,000 clones, with roughly 84% as singletons. Sequencing was carried out using peripheral blood. These receptors came from an older woman with acute or convalescent COVID-19.

The chain uses TRBV28 and TRBJ2-2; the D gene is possibly TRBD2 (7 bases). This CDR3 region has 15 residues. CDR1 and CDR2 from the germline V gene are MDHEN and SYDVKM. Deletions cut 5 bases from V and 5 bases from J, with 15 bases between. In nucleotides, the CDR3 is TGTGCCAGCAGTCGTTCGGGGGGCCATACCGGGGAGCTGTTTTTT. Its protein is CASSRSGGHTGELFF.

This clone was observed a handful of times. The chain is built from TRBV30 and TRBJ1-4; D not certain. V was cut by 1 base and J by 0 bases, with 9 bases left in between. The CDR3 extends over 15 amino acids. Germline CDR1 GTSNPN, CDR2 SVGIG (reference sequence). The CDR3 DNA is TGTGCCTGGAGTGACTCCTTTGCAACTAATGAAAAACTGTTTTTT. Translating gives CAWSDSFATNEKLFF.

This clone was recorded a few times. This specimen includes other DNA sequences encoding the same CDR3. The chain couples TRBV9 to TRBJ1-3; tentative D call: TRBD1 (5 bases). Germline CDR1 and CDR2: SGDLS and YYNGEE. The CDR3 sequence is 14 residues long. The V end lost 3 bases, the J end lost 0 bases, and 7 bases lay between the germline ends. DNA of the CDR3: TGTGCCAGCAGCGCTACAGGCTCTGGAAACACCATATATTTT. Its translation is CASSATGSGNTIYF.

The chain joins TRBV9 to TRBJ2-3; 10 bases match TRBD2. The CDR3 sequence is 19 residues long. The V segment lost 0 bases and the J segment 5 bases; nucleotides outside the gene matches: 15. The germline gives CDR1 SGDLS, CDR2 YYNGEE. The CDR3 DNA is TGTGCCAGCAGCGTAGCTAAGGCTAGCGGGGGTGGCCCGCTAGATACGCAGTATTTT. This codes for CASSVAKASGGGPLDTQYF. Drawing the rest from reference TRBV9 and TRBJ2-3, the complete variable domain is DSGVTQTPKHLITATGQRVTLRCSPRSGDLSVYWYQQSLDQGLQFLIQYYNGEERAKGNILERFSAQQFPDLHSELNLSSLELGDSALYFCASSVAKASGGGPLDTQYFGPGTRLTVL.

The chain couples TRBV6-4 to TRBJ1-2; 9 positions match TRBD1. In germline, CDR1 is MRHNA, CDR2 SNTAGT. This CDR3 has 13 residues. J was trimmed by 7 bases and V by 5 bases; bases with no gene match: 5. CDR3 nucleotide sequence: TGTGCCAGCAGTCCCGGGACAGGGTTTGGCTACACCTTC. It codes for CASSPGTGFGYTF.

This chain uses TRBV11-3 with TRBJ2-1; TRBD2 matches 16 bases. The germline V gene encodes CDR1 SGHNT and CDR2 YENEEA. This CDR3 is built from 18 residues. After removal of 5 bases from V and 9 bases from J, the junction contained 13 bases not matched to a gene. The chain's CDR3 is CASSPGTSGGAGMSEQFF. The DNA for the CDR3 is TGTGCCAGCAGCCCCGGGACTAGCGGGGGGGCTGGGATGAGTGAGCAGTTCTTC.

The rearrangement links TRBV15 to TRBJ2-5, with TRBD1 matching 8 bases. The CDR3 spans 16 residues. Germline trimming cut 7 bases from V and 1 base from J; bases unmatched to any gene: 11. Germline lookup yields CDR1 LNHNV and CDR2 YYDKDF (reference sequence). Here the CDR3 reads CATTVDRANPQETQYF. CDR3 coding DNA: TGTGCCACCACCGTGGACAGGGCGAACCCCCAAGAGACCCAGTACTTC.

The rearrangement links TRBV19 to TRBJ2-2; D may be TRBD1 (7 bases). Looked up from germline, CDR1 is LNHDA and CDR2 is SQIVND (reference sequence). The V end lost 4 bases, the J end lost 0 bases, and 12 bases lay between the germline ends. The CDR3 has 16 residues. The CDR3 DNA reads TGTGCCAGTAGTAGAGGGGGGACAGCGAACACCGGGGAGCTGTTTTTT. It encodes CASSRGGTANTGELFF.

The V gene is TRBV20-1, the J gene TRBJ2-1; no firm D call. The CDR3 totals 14 residues. V was pared by 3 bases and J by 5 bases, with 14 bases between. Germline lookup yields CDR1 DFQATT and CDR2 SNEGSKA (reference sequence). CDR3 loop: CSASPGSRNNEQFF. The CDR3 DNA follows: TGCAGTGCTAGTCCGGGTAGCCGGAACAATGAGCAGTTCTTC.

This clone was detected once. This chain connects TRBV5-1 to TRBJ2-1, with 14 nucleotides matching TRBD2. In germline, CDR1 is SGHRS, CDR2 YFSETQ. V lost 4 bases and J lost 9; bases outside the gene matches: 6. The CDR3 runs to 15 residues. The DNA for the CDR3 is TGCGCCAGCAGCCTGACTAGCGGGGGGGCCATTGAGCAGTTCTTC. This sequence encodes CASSLTSGGAIEQFF.

CDR3 nucleotides: TGTGCCAGCAGCCAAGGGACAGGGGATGAAAAACTGTTTTTT. This codes for CASSQGTGDEKLFF. The chain links TRBV3-1 (or the pseudogene TRBV3-2) to TRBJ1-4, with 9 bases fitting TRBD1. The CDR3 runs to 14 residues. Germline assignment: CDR1 LGHDT and CDR2 YNNKEL (reference sequence). Trimming took 1 base from V and 6 from J; bases not matched to a gene: 0.

The chain joins TRBV7-9 to TRBJ1-2, with a weak D call TRBD1 (5 bases). Germline-derived CDR1 and CDR2 are SEHNR and FQNEAQ (reference sequence). The CDR3 contains 14 residues. Trimming shortened V by 6 bases and J by 4 bases, and 15 bases separated the two germline ends. Written as DNA, the CDR3 is TGTGCCAGCAGACCCCCTTACAGGACCTATGGCTACACCTTC. It yields the protein CASRPPYRTYGYTF.

The chain uses TRBV7-9 and TRBJ1-5, with D perhaps TRBD1 (6 bases). The CDR3 is made up of 16 amino acids. CDR1 and CDR2 from the germline V gene are SEHNR and FQNEAQ (reference sequence). The germline V and J ends were trimmed by 0 bases and 4 bases, with 13 bases remaining between them. This CDR3 is CASSLAGAGVNQPQHF. In DNA, the CDR3 is TGTGCCAGCAGCTTAGCGGGGGCAGGGGTAAATCAGCCCCAGCATTTT.

This clone was found once. V and J are TRBV24-1 and TRBJ2-1; 7 bases agree with TRBD2. The J segment lost 2 bases and the V segment lost 3 bases, leaving 6 bases of the junction unmatched. The CDR3 totals 16 residues. Germline V gene lookup returns CDR1 KGHDR and CDR2 SFDVKD. The DNA of the CDR3 is TGTGCCACCAGTGATATTAGGCGGGGGACCTACAATGAGCAGTTCTTC. Its translation: CATSDIRRGTYNEQFF.

This chain joins TRBV5-1 and TRBJ1-1; D is possibly TRBD1 (6 bases). CDR1 is SGHRS and CDR2 is YFSETQ in the germline V gene. Trimming shortened V by 0 bases and J by 0 bases, and 9 bases separated the two germline ends. The length of the CDR3 is 15 residues. The CDR3 sequence: CASSLDRAMNTEAFF. For the CDR3, the DNA is TGCGCCAGCAGCTTGGACAGGGCTATGAACACTGAAGCTTTCTTT.

The V call is TRBV5-6, the J call TRBJ1-1; D is unclear. V lost 4 bases, J lost 1 base, and 17 bases lay in between. This CDR3 is built from 16 residues. Germline CDR1 SGHDT, CDR2 YYEEEE. CDR3 coding DNA: TGTGCCAGCAGCCCAGTCAGCGGGGTGACGAACACTGAAGCTTTCTTT. This codes for CASSPVSGVTNTEAFF.

DNA of the CDR3: TGTGCCAGCAGTACACGGACTAGCGGTAGGGAGACCCAGTACTTC. The encoded protein is CASSTRTSGRETQYF. The chain is built from TRBV28 and TRBJ2-5; 10 nucleotides align to TRBD2. Germline CDR1 MDHEN, CDR2 SYDVKM. V trimming: 5 bases; J trimming: 5 bases; junction bases outside the gene matches: 8. This CDR3 has 15 residues.

In DNA, the CDR3 is TGTGCCAGCAGTTCCCCCACAGGGAAGTTCGGGGAGCTGTTTTTT. Translated, it gives CASSSPTGKFGELFF. The J gene is TRBJ2-2, the V gene TRBV28, with D possibly matching TRBD1 (6 bases). The V end lost 4 bases, the J end lost 7 bases, and 16 bases lay between the germline ends. The CDR3 totals 15 residues. The germline V gene has CDR1 MDHEN and CDR2 SYDVKM.

The V and J genes are TRBV12-3 or TRBV12-4 and TRBJ1-4; D call uncertain. CDR3 length: 13 residues. V was cut by 6 bases and J by 5 bases, with 10 bases left in between. CDR3 residues: CASSPSGNEKLFF. In DNA form, the CDR3 reads TGTGCCAGCAGCCCATCGGGAAATGAAAAACTGTTTTTT.

The chain carries TRBV4-3 and TRBJ1-1, with TRBD1 matching 7 bases. Per germline, CDR1 LGHNA and CDR2 YSLEER. The CDR3 is 15 residues long. V was pared by 2 bases and J by 4 bases, with 7 bases of the junction left unmatched. The CDR3 coding sequence is TGCGCCAGCAGCCAAACCACAGGGGTGGGCACTGAAGCTTTCTTT. Translated: CASSQTTGVGTEAFF.